Presented here are 4 T cell receptor beta chains from one specimen sequenced in a study of control samples from healthy donors and cancer patients. Sequencing was performed with immunoSEQ multiplex PCR; in TCRdb, only in-frame clones are kept and a portion is missing. This sample yields 390,000 or so clones, of which 80% to 95% are seen a single time; 6% to 7% belongs to the top ten. Sequenced material: PBMCs. These receptors came from a man in his forties or fifties with head and neck cancer.

The J gene is TRBJ2-7, the V gene TRBV19; TRBD2 is a possible D gene (7 bases). The V and J ends lost 8 bases and 6 bases respectively, with 20 bases between them. This CDR3 has 14 residues. The germline gives CDR1 LNHDA, CDR2 SQIVND (reference sequence). DNA for the CDR3: TGTGCCAGTGCGGTAGCGGCGGGGGCGGGCGAGCAGTACTTC. Encoded protein: CASAVAAGAGEQYF.

The genes are TRBV3-1 (or the pseudogene TRBV3-2) and TRBJ2-3; 8 bases map to TRBD1. The CDR3 consists of 16 residues. The germline V gene encodes CDR1 LGHDT and CDR2 YNNKEL (reference sequence). Trimming cost V 2 bases and J 6 bases; bases outside gene matches: 10. This chain's CDR3 is CASSQLSQGAGDTQYF. The CDR3 DNA reads TGTGCCAGCAGCCAACTCAGTCAGGGGGCGGGGGATACGCAGTATTTT.

The chain combines TRBV19 with TRBJ2-5; the D call may be TRBD1 or TRBD2 (6 bases each). The CDR3 extends over 13 amino acids. V was pared by 3 bases and J by 5 bases, with 10 bases between. CDR1 is LNHDA and CDR2 is SQIVND in the germline V gene (reference sequence). The CDR3: CASSIQGRETQYF. The CDR3 nucleotides read TGTGCCAGTAGTATTCAGGGGAGGGAGACCCAGTACTTC.

This clone was recorded only once. The chain couples TRBV18 to TRBJ1-5; D gene unclear. The CDR3 length is 14 residues. The ends were cut back, 4 bases at V and 4 bases at J, with 11 bases in the middle. CDR1 is KGHSH, CDR2 LQKENI, per germline. CDR3 DNA: TGTGCCAGCTCACTGGCTGGGAGTAATCAGCCCCAGCATTTT. This encodes CASSLAGSNQPQHF.